The 20 T cell receptor beta chains below were found in one sample sequenced in a study of shared clonotypes between healthy human individuals. Produced via immunoSEQ multiplex PCR; TCRdb's table is partial and in-frame only. Of hundreds of thousands of clones in the sample, 95% to 97% were seen once. Naive CD8 cells were CD45RO-negative, positively selected for CCR7, excluding terminally differentiated effector memory CD45RA+ cells. Input material: naive CD8+ T cells sorted from blood. The source is a woman in her 30s in good health.

The chain links TRBV28 to TRBJ2-1; the D gene is possibly TRBD2 (6 bases). CDR1 and CDR2 from the germline V gene are MDHEN and SYDVKM. The CDR3 spans 13 residues. Trimming removed 6 bases from V and 6 bases from J, with 12 bases in between. The CDR3 protein is CASRLAPGNEQFF. The CDR3 bases are TGTGCCAGCAGGCTAGCGCCAGGCAATGAGCAGTTCTTC.

The chain carries TRBV5-6 and TRBJ1-4; D unresolved. The V end lost 2 bases, the J end lost 8 bases, and 10 bases lay between the germline ends. This CDR3 spans 13 amino acids. The germline CDR1 and CDR2 sequences are SGHDT and YYEEEE. This CDR3 is CASSFSLEEKLFF. The CDR3 coding sequence is TGTGCCAGCAGCTTCAGCCTTGAAGAAAAACTGTTTTTT.

The chain links TRBV5-1 to TRBJ2-7; D gene uncertain. V was cut by 3 bases and J by 0 bases, with 13 bases left in between. The germline gives CDR1 SGHRS, CDR2 YFSETQ. This CDR3 has 15 amino acids. The CDR3 reads CASSSGVGDSYEQYF. The CDR3 DNA follows: TGCGCCAGCAGCTCTGGGGTGGGCGACTCCTACGAGCAGTACTTC.

The rearrangement joins TRBV13 to TRBJ2-1; TRBD2 matches at 16 bases. Losses at the gene ends were 4 bases for V and 9 bases for J; bases not matched to a gene: 6. The germline V gene has CDR1 PRHDT and CDR2 FYEKMQ (reference sequence). This CDR3 contains 16 residues. The CDR3 DNA reads TGTGCCAGCAGCTCTCCGGGACTAGCGGGAGGGCTTGAGCAGTTCTTC. Translating it yields CASSSPGLAGGLEQFF.

The table lists this clone with a count of one. This chain joins TRBV5-6 and TRBJ2-7; tentatively, D is TRBD2 (5 bases). The CDR3 runs to 14 residues. CDR1 and CDR2 (germline): SGHDT, YYEEEE. With 4 bases removed from V and 4 bases from J, the gap between germline ends came to 15 bases. Here the CDR3 DNA reads TGTGCCAGCAGCCACGACGGGGTTGGATACGAGCAGTACTTC. As protein: CASSHDGVGYEQYF. Variable domain in full (rest from reference TRBV5-6 and TRBJ2-7): DAGVTQSPTHLIKTRGQQVTLRCSPKSGHDTVSWYQQALGQGPQFIFQYYEEEERQRGNFPDRFSGHQFPNYSSELNVNALLLGDSALYLCASSHDGVGYEQYFGPGTRLTVT.

Concerning this clone: Different DNA sequences within this sample yield the same CDR3. The V gene is TRBV28, the J gene TRBJ2-7; 10 bases fit TRBD1. The junction had 4 bases not matched to a gene; V was cut back by 11 bases and J by 3 bases. The CDR3 runs 12 residues. Germline V gives CDR1 MDHEN, CDR2 SYDVKM. The CDR3 region has the DNA TGTGCCTCCAGGGACAGGGGCTACGAGCAGTACTTC. Translation gives CASRDRGYEQYF.

This chain links TRBV27 with TRBJ2-3, with D perhaps matching TRBD2 (5 bases). The CDR3 runs 17 residues. The V end lost 4 bases, the J end lost 1 base, and 18 bases lay between the germline ends. The germline CDR1 and CDR2 sequences are MNHEY and SMNVEV (reference sequence). CDR3 amino acids: CASSSPEGSARTDTQYF. The CDR3 nucleotides read TGTGCCAGCAGTTCCCCCGAAGGTAGCGCCCGCACAGATACGCAGTATTTT.

This chain links TRBV7-6 with TRBJ2-3, with D unclear. The CDR3 is 12 residues long. V dropped 5 bases and J dropped 2 bases, with 5 bases sitting between them. Germline CDR1 SGHVS, CDR2 FNYEAQ. As DNA, the CDR3 is TGTGCCAGCAGCGTTAACACAGATACGCAGTATTTT. Translation gives CASSVNTDTQYF.

The V and J genes are TRBV27 and TRBJ1-1; 7 positions agree with TRBD1. Germline CDR1 MNHEY, CDR2 SMNVEV (reference sequence). This CDR3 comprises 13 residues. Unmatched junction bases numbered 3, after V lost 1 base and J lost 7 bases. CDR3 protein: CASSLWDRSEAFF. DNA of the CDR3: TGTGCCAGCAGTTTATGGGACAGAAGTGAAGCTTTCTTT.

V gene TRBV6-6 combines with J gene TRBJ2-1; D possibly corresponds to TRBD2 (5 bases). Germline V gene data show CDR1 as MNHNY and CDR2 as SVGAGI (reference sequence). This CDR3 is built from 15 residues. V lost 5 bases, J lost 3 bases, and 14 bases lay in between. The CDR3 region is CASSSPSSGYNEQFF. For the CDR3, the DNA is TGTGCCAGCAGTAGCCCCAGCAGCGGCTACAATGAGCAGTTCTTC.

The chain is built from TRBV13 and TRBJ2-5, with D unclear. The CDR3 consists of 14 residues. V gave up 1 base and J gave up 1 base, with 7 bases separating them. Germline values: CDR1 PRHDT, CDR2 FYEKMQ (reference sequence). The CDR3 loop is CASSLEAVQETQYF. The CDR3 region has the DNA TGTGCCAGCAGCTTAGAGGCGGTCCAAGAGACCCAGTACTTC.

The chain carries TRBV2 and TRBJ2-1; the D gene is possibly TRBD2 (6 bases). The CDR3 extends over 18 amino acids. CDR1 is SNHLY and CDR2 is FYNNEI in the germline V gene. V was trimmed by 1 base and J by 1 base, leaving 17 bases between them. The CDR3 nucleotides are TGTGCCAGCAGTGAAGAAGGAGTCTGGGGGGAATCCTACAATGAGCAGTTCTTC. This sequence encodes CASSEEGVWGESYNEQFF.

The chain carries TRBV28 and TRBJ2-7; tentatively, D is TRBD2 (6 bases). The CDR3 totals 14 residues. The V end was cut by 8 bases, the J end by 4 bases, with 18 bases between. CDR1 is MDHEN, CDR2 SYDVKM, per germline. CDR3 loop: CASSVGRSGYEQYF. The CDR3 bases are TGTGCCAGCTCGGTCGGGAGATCTGGGTACGAGCAGTACTTC.

This clone came up once. This chain uses TRBV28 with TRBJ1-1; unclear D gene. CDR3 length: 16 amino acids. Trimming took 5 bases from V and 5 from J, leaving 21 bases between them. CDR1 and CDR2 from the germline V gene are MDHEN and SYDVKM. CDR3 nucleotides: TGTGCCAGCAGTGCACCGGCGACGGTAAGGGTAACTGAAGCTTTCTTT. Amino acid sequence: CASSAPATVRVTEAFF.

The chain is built from TRBV7-9 and TRBJ2-3, with 7 bases that match TRBD2. The CDR3 covers 15 residues. Germline CDR1 is SEHNR and CDR2 is FQNEAQ (reference sequence). V shed 1 base, J shed 1 base, and the junction held 2 bases outside the gene matches. The CDR3 spells CASSLGLAGTDTQYF. Here the CDR3 DNA reads TGTGCCAGCAGCTTAGGGCTAGCGGGCACAGATACGCAGTATTTT.

The chain employs TRBV7-9 and TRBJ2-1, with D possibly TRBD2 on 6 matching bases. This CDR3 comprises 15 residues. Germline V gene sequence: CDR1 SEHNR, CDR2 FQNEAQ (reference sequence). Trimming took 1 base from V and 8 from J, leaving 15 bases between them. The CDR3 region is CASSLGLTSSDEQFF. The DNA for the CDR3 is TGTGCCAGCAGCTTAGGCCTAACTAGCTCCGATGAGCAGTTCTTC. Drawing the rest from reference TRBV7-9 and TRBJ2-1, the complete variable domain is DTGVSQNPRHKITKRGQNVTFRCDPISEHNRLYWYRQTLGQGPEFLTYFQNEAQLEKSRLLSDRFSAERPKGSFSTLEIQRTEQGDSAMYLCASSLGLTSSDEQFFGPGTRLTVL.

The chain combines TRBV13 with TRBJ2-2; the D is unclear. This CDR3 spans 14 amino acids. V was clipped by 4 bases and J by 7 bases, with 13 bases between them. The germline CDR1 and CDR2 sequences are PRHDT and FYEKMQ (reference sequence). This CDR3 is CASSYRDGDGELFF. In DNA, the CDR3 is TGTGCCAGCAGCTACCGAGACGGAGACGGGGAGCTGTTTTTT. Based on the CDR3 plus reference TRBV13 and TRBJ2-2, the full variable domain is AAGVIQSPRHLIKEKRETATLKCYPIPRHDTVYWYQQGPGQDPQFLISFYEKMQSDKGSIPDRFSAQQFSDYHSELNMSSLELGDSALYFCASSYRDGDGELFFGEGSRLTVL.

The CDR3 region has the DNA TGTGCCAGCAGCGCTAGTCCTGCGGGAGGCACAGATACGCAGTATTTT. Translating gives CASSASPAGGTDTQYF. This chain connects TRBV7-8 to TRBJ2-3; 7 nucleotides match TRBD2. CDR1 is SGHVS and CDR2 is FQNEAQ in the germline V gene. J gave up 1 base and V 5 bases, and 9 bases lay outside the gene matches. CDR3 size: 16 residues.

V gene TRBV6-4 combines with J gene TRBJ1-2, with 8 bases matching TRBD1. The J segment lost 4 bases and the V segment lost 2 bases, leaving 3 bases of the junction unmatched. This CDR3 is built from 14 residues. In germline, CDR1 is MRHNA, CDR2 SNTAGT. The CDR3 loop is CASSDLDRGYGYTF. DNA for the CDR3: TGTGCCAGCAGTGACCTCGACAGGGGCTATGGCTACACCTTC.

CDR3 residues: CASSWDRPIEQYF. CDR3 bases: TGCGCCAGCAGCTGGGACAGACCAATCGAGCAGTACTTC. The chain couples TRBV5-1 to TRBJ2-7, with TRBD1 matching 7 bases. The CDR3 contains 13 residues. The germline CDR1 and CDR2 sequences are SGHRS and YFSETQ. V gave up 3 bases and J gave up 6 bases; unmatched junction bases: 6.